A single TCR beta chain is shown here with its context. Its antigen is currently unknown. Germline CDR1 and CDR2: LGHDT and YNNKEL (reference sequence). Losses at the gene ends were 3 bases for V and 4 bases for J; bases not matched to a gene: 1. CDR3 size: 15 residues. Profiled with immunoSEQ multiplex PCR; TCRdb holds only in-frame clones, not every one. The table lists about 190,000 clones, around 86% of them singletons. This record comes from a study of T cell responses to AZD1222 COVID-19 vaccine. Overall study results and limits: Clonal diversity was possibly underestimated; the donors were predominantly white British and more often female. Every sample of the repertoires postdated the peak T cell response.

The chain has TRBV3-1 (or the pseudogene TRBV3-2) and TRBJ2-5; 14 nucleotides match TRBD2. This TCR was sampled from an adult in good health. The sample consisted of peripheral blood, taken on day 0 of MenACWY control vaccination. The CDR3 loop is CASSQTSGGAETQYF. The CDR3 DNA is TGTGCCAGCAGCCAGACTAGCGGGGGGGCAGAGACCCAGTACTTC.